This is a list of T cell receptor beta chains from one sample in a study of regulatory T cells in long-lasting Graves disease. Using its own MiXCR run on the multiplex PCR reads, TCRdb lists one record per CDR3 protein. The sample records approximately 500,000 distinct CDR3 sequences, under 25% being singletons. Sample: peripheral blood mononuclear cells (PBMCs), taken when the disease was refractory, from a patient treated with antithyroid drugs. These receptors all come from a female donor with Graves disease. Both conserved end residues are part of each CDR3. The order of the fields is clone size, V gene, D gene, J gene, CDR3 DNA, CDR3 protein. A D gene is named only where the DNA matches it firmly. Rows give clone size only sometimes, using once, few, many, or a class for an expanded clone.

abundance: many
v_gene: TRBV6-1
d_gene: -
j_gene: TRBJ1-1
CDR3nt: TGTGCCAGCACCCAGGAGGCGAACACTGAAGCTTTCTTT
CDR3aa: CASTQEANTEAFF

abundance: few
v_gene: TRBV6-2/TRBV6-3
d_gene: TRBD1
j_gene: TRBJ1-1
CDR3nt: TGTGCCAGCAGTTCAGGCGAGGGGGCAGGGAACACTGAAGCTTTCTTT
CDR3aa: CASSSGEGAGNTEAFF

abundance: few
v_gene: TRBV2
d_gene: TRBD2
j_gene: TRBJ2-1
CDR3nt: TGTGCCAGCAGTGAAGCATCAGGCCTAGCGGCCGAGGATGAGCAGTTCTTC
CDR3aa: CASSEASGLAAEDEQFF

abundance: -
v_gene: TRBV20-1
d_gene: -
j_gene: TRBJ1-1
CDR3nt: TGCAGTGCTAGGGACCAACTGGGCAGAGCCACTGAAGCTTTCTTT
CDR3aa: CSARDQLGRATEAFF

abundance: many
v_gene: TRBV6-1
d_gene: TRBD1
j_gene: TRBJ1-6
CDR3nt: TGTGCCAGCAGAGCCGGGACAGGGGTGGAGCGGTGGAATTCACCCCTCCACTTT
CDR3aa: CASRAGTGVERWNSPLHF

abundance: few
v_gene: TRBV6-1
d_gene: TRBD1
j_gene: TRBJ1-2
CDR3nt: TGTGCCAGCCTATCAGGGGGACAGCCCTATGGCTACACCTTC
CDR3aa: CASLSGGQPYGYTF

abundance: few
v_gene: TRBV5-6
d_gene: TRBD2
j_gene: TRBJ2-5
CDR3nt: TGTGCCAGCAGCGGCTGGACCGGGGGGGAGACCCAGTACTTC
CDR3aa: CASSGWTGGETQYF

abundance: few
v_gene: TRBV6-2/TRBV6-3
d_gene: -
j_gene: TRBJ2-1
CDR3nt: TGTGCCAGCAGTCTTGCCCAAGGGGGGAGAGTGGTTGAGCAGTTCTTC
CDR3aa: CASSLAQGGRVVEQFF

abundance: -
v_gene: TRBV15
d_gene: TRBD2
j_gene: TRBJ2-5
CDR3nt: TGTGCCACCAGCAGACGACGAACTAGCGGGGGACTAGAGACCCAGTACTTC
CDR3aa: CATSRRRTSGGLETQYF

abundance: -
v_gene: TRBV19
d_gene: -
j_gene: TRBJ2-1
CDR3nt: TGTGCCAGTAGTTGGTCGGGTGGCTTCAATGAGCAGTTCTTC
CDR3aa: CASSWSGGFNEQFF

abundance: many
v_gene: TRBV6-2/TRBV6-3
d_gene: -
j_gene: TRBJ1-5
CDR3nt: TGTGCCAGCAGTTACCAAGCAGGGCGAGGCAATCAGCCCCAGCATTTT
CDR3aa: CASSYQAGRGNQPQHF

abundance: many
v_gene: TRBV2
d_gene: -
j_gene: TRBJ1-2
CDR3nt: TGTGCCAGCAGTGAACAGGGTTGGGGCTACACCTTC
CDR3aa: CASSEQGWGYTF

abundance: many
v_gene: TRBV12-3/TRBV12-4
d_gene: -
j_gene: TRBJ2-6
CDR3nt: TGTGCCAGCAGTTTATCCCCAGAGAAAGCTGGGGCCAACGTCCTGACTTTC
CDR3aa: CASSLSPEKAGANVLTF

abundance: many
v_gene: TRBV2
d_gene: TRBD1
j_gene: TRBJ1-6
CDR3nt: TGTGCCAGCATGGAGGGGGCGGTAATTTCACCCCTCCACTTT
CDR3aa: CASMEGAVISPLHF

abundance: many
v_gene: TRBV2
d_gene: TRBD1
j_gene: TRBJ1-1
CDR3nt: TGTGCCAGCGGACAGGCCATGAACAAGGGGGCCGCGACTGAAGCTTTCTTT
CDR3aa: CASGQAMNKGAATEAFF

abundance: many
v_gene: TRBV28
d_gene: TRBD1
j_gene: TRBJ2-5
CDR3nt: TGTGCCAGCAGTATTACAGGGGGGCAAGAGACCCAGTACTTC
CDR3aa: CASSITGGQETQYF

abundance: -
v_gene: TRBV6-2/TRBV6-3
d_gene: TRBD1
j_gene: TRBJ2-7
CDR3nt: TGTGCCAGCAACCTGGAAGGGACAGTAGCCTACGAGCAGTACTTC
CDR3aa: CASNLEGTVAYEQYF

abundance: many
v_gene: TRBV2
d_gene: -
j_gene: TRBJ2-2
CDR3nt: TGTGCCAGCAGTGTAATTGAGGAAATCGGGGAGCTGTTTTTT
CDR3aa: CASSVIEEIGELFF

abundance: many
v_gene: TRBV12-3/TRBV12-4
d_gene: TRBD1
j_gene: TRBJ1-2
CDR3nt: TGTGCCAGCAGTTCCCGGGACAGGGGCTTCATTTATGGCTACACCTTC
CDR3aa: CASSSRDRGFIYGYTF

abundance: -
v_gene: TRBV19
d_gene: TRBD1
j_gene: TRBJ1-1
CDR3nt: TGTGCCAGTCGGGACAGGGAACATTCGAAAGCTTTCTTT
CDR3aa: CASRDREHSKAFF

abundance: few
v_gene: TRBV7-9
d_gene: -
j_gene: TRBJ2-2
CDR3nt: TGTGCCAGCAGCTCCCTCCTCCAGGATACCGGGGAGCTGTTTTTT
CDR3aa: CASSSLLQDTGELFF

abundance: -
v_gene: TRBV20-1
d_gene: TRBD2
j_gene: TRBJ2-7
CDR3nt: TGCAGTGCTAAAGCGGGGGGCTTGGGGTACGAGCAGTACTTC
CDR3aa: CSAKAGGLGYEQYF

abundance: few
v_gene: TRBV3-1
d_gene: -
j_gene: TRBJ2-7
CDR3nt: TGTGCCAGCAGCCAGAGCCCCCGGCCTACAGACTACGAGCAGTACTTC
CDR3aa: CASSQSPRPTDYEQYF

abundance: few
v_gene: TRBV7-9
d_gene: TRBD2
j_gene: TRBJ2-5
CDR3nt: TGTGCCAGCAGCTTAGCTACTAGCGGCGCGGGGACCCAGTACTTC
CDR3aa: CASSLATSGAGTQYF

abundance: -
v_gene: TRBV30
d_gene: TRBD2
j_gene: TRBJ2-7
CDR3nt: TGTGCCTGGAGTGGTAGCGGGAGTGGCTACGAGCAGTACTTC
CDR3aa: CAWSGSGSGYEQYF

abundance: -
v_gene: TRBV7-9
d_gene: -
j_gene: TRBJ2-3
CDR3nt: TGTGCCAGCAGCTCCGCCGCGGCAGATACGCAGTATTTT
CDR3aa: CASSSAAADTQYF

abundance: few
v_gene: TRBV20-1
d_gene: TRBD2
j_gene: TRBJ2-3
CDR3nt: TGCAGTGCTAGCCTCGGACTAGCTGCTTACACAGATACGCAGTATTTT
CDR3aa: CSASLGLAAYTDTQYF

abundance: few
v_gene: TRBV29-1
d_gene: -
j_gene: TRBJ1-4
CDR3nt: TGCAGCGTTGGGAAACTCAATGAAAAACTGTTTTTT
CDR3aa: CSVGKLNEKLFF

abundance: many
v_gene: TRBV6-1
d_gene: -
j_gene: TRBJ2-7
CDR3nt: TGTGCCAGCACCCCGGACACTCCGACCTACGAGCAGTACTTC
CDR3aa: CASTPDTPTYEQYF

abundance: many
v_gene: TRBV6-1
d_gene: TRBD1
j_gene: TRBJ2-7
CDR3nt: TGTGCCAGGGCCCGGCCGACGGGACAGGGGAGTGCGAACCCCTTTGAGCAGTACTTC
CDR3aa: CARARPTGQGSANPFEQYF

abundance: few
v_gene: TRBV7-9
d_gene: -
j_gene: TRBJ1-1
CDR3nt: TGTGCCAGCAGCTTAAAGACTGCGAACACTGAAGCTTTCTTT
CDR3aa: CASSLKTANTEAFF

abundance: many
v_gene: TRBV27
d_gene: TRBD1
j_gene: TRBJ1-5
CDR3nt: TGTGCCAGCAGTTTACGGGGCGAGGGGGCACACGATCAGCCCCAGCATTTT
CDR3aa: CASSLRGEGAHDQPQHF

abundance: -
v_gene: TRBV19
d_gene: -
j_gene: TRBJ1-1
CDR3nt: TGTGCCAGTACCCTGGACGGGGAGGGCACTGAAGCTTTCTTT
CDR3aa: CASTLDGEGTEAFF

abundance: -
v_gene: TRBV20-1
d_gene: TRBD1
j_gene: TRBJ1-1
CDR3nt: TGCAGTTACCCGGGACAGGGGGTCCTGAACACTGAAGCTTTCTTT
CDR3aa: CSYPGQGVLNTEAFF

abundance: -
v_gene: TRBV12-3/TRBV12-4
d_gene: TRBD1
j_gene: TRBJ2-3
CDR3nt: TGTGCCAGCAGACAGACAGGGGCTAGCACAGATACGCAGTATTTT
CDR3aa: CASRQTGASTDTQYF

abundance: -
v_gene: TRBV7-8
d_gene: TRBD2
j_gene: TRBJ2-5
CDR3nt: TGTGCCAGCAGCCCTCGACTAGCGCTCCAAGAGACCCAGTACTTC
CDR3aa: CASSPRLALQETQYF

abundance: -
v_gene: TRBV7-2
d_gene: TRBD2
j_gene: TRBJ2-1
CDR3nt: TGTGCCAGCAGCTTAGGACTAGCGGGAGGAGGCGAGCAGTTCTTC
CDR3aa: CASSLGLAGGGEQFF

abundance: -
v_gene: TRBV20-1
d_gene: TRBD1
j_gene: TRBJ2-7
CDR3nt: TGCAGTGCTCCAACATCCTCGACAGGGGACTCCTACGAGCAGTACTTC
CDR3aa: CSAPTSSTGDSYEQYF

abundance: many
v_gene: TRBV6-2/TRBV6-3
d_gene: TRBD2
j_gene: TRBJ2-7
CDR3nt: TGTGCCAGCAGTTACTTGGGAGGGATTTCCTCCTACGAGCAGTACTTC
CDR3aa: CASSYLGGISSYEQYF

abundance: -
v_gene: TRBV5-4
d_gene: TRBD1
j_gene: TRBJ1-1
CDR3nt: TGTGCCAGCAGCTCCGGACAGGGAGGACTGAACACTGAAGCTTTCTTT
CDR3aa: CASSSGQGGLNTEAFF

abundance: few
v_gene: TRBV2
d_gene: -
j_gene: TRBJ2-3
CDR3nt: TGTGCCAGCAGGTTCTCCCGGGGCAGGGTCACAGATACGCAGTATTTT
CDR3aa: CASRFSRGRVTDTQYF

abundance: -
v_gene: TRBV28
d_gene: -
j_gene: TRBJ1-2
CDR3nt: TGTGCCAGCAGGGGGACAACGAACTATGGCTACACCTTC
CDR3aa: CASRGTTNYGYTF

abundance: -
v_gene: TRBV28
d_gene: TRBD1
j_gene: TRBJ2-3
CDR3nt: TGTGCCAGCGTAGGGGCAGGGGGCATAGATACGCAGTATTTT
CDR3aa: CASVGAGGIDTQYF

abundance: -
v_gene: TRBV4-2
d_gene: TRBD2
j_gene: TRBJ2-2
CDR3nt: TGTGCCAGCAGCCAAGACCTAGCGGGGGGGCTAGGCACCGGGGAGCTGTTTTTT
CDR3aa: CASSQDLAGGLGTGELFF

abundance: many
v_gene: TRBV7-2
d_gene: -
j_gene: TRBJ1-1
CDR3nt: TGTGCCAGCAGCTTAGTCGGAGGGGAGACTGAAGCTTTCTTT
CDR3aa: CASSLVGGETEAFF

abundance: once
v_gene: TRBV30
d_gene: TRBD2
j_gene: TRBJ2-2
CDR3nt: TGTGCCTGGAGCCTAGCGGGAGAGAACACCGGGGAGCTGTTTTTT
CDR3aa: CAWSLAGENTGELFF

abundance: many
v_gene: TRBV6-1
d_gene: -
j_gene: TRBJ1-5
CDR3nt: TGTGCCAGCAGTGAAGAATGGAGTTTCAATCAGCCCCAGCATTTT
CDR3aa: CASSEEWSFNQPQHF

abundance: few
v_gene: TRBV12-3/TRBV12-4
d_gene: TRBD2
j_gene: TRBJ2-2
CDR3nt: TGTGCCAGCAGCCCCACGGGGGGTACCGGGGAGCTGTTTTTT
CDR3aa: CASSPTGGTGELFF

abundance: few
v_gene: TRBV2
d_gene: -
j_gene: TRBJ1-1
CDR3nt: TGTGCCAGCAACCCTCAAGGGACCCCCAACACTGAAGCTTTCTTT
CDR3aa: CASNPQGTPNTEAFF

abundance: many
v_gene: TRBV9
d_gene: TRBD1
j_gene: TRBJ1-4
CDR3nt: TGTGCCAGCAGCGGGAGTCTGGGACAGGTTGGTGAAAAACTGTTTTTT
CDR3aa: CASSGSLGQVGEKLFF